Sequencing of this T cell receptor (beta chain) was carried out in a study of T cells in Graves' hyperthyroidism and ophthalmopathy. The investigators amplified TCR beta CDR3 regions from RNA transcripts. When the TCR CDR3 underwent first-round RT-PCR, the HTBI primer set was used. Each CDR3 protein is one row after TCRdb ran MiXCR on the multiplex PCR reads. The sample records approximately 500,000 distinct CDR3 sequences, around 42% being singletons. Germline assignment: CDR1 KGHDR and CDR2 SFDVKD. The CDR3 runs to 14 residues. V lost 2 bases, J lost 8 bases, and 4 bases stayed unmatched. Specimen: peripheral blood or thyroid tissue (not recorded which). The chain links TRBV24-1 to TRBJ1-5, with TRBD1 matching 8 bases. This clonotype was obtained from a woman in her late teens or twenties with Graves' hyperthyroidism. The CDR3 spells CATSDSTGVKPQHF. CDR3 in DNA: TGTGCCACCAGTGATTCGACAGGGGTGAAGCCCCAGCATTTT.